This TCR beta chain is drawn from a study of beta chain features in type 1 diabetes. cDNA synthesis used the whole RNA isolate, giving expressed TCRB sequences. This table comes from immunoSEQ multiplex PCR, and its TCRdb copy is limited to in-frame clones, with some not included. The sample carries 900,000 or so clones, 15% to 20% recorded once. The receptor was derived from a woman aged 18-29 years in good health. The sample was naive CD4+ T cells from blood.

In DNA, the CDR3 is TGCGCCAGCAGCCAAGATTGGGCTAGCTTTACAGATACGCAGTATTTT. Translating gives CASSQDWASFTDTQYF. J is TRBJ2-3 and V is TRBV4-3, with D possibly being TRBD2 (5 bases). V was cut by 0 bases and J by 3 bases, with 13 bases left in between. CDR3 size: 16 residues. CDR1 is LGHNA, CDR2 YSLEER, per germline.